This T cell receptor beta chain originates from a study of regulatory T cells in long-lasting Graves disease. Specified time point: persistent/refractory GD, antithyroid drugs over 5 years with positive TRAb. From RNA extracted from PBMCs, the TCR library was made. This clonotype was counted only a few times. Its cognate antigen is unknown. Per the germline V gene, CDR1 is ENHRY and CDR2 is SYGVKD. V gave up 6 bases and J gave up 5 bases; unmatched junction bases: 6. The CDR3 loop spans 15 amino acids. Study-level points and caveats: Public clonotype sharing was higher in persistent than newly diagnosed patients. Favoring TRBV28, TRBJ1-2 and TRBJ2-5 was a feature seen in persistent disease. Persistent Graves' disease cases displayed lower TCR diversity than newly diagnosed ones.

Sequencing libraries for TCR beta were prepared with iRepertoire HTBI primers and Arm-PCR of CDR3 regions. TCRdb independently ran MiXCR on the multiplex PCR reads; one entry per CDR3 protein. The data show hundreds of thousands of distinct CDR3 sequences, 25% to 35% seen once. V usage is TRBV10-3 and J usage is TRBJ2-2; 10 nucleotides line up with TRBD2. The sequenced sample was peripheral blood mononuclear cells (PBMCs), obtained when the disease was refractory, from a patient treated with antithyroid drugs. The TCR originated in a female donor with Graves disease. CDR3 nucleotides: TGTGCCATCAGCCGAAAGCGGGAGGGAACCGGGGAGCTGTTTTTT. Encoded protein: CAISRKREGTGELFF.